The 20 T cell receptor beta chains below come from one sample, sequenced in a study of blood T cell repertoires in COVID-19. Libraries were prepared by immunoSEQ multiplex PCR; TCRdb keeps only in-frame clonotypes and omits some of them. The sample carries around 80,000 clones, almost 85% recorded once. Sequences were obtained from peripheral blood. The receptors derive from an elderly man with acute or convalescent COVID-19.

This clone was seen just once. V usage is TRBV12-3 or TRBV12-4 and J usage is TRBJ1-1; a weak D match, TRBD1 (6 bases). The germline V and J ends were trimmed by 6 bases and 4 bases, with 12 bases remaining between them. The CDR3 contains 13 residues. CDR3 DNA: TGTGCCAGCAGCGTACAGGGTAGCACTGAAGCTTTCTTT. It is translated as CASSVQGSTEAFF.

The CDR3 protein is CAWSVKWTERFF. In DNA, the CDR3 is TGTGCCTGGAGTGTTAAATGGACAGAGAGATTCTTC. This sequence joins TRBV30 and TRBJ2-1; a weak D match, TRBD1 (6 bases). The CDR3 sequence is 12 residues long. Trimming left V 0 bases short and J 16 bases short, with 16 bases between. The germline gives CDR1 GTSNPN, CDR2 SVGIG (reference sequence).

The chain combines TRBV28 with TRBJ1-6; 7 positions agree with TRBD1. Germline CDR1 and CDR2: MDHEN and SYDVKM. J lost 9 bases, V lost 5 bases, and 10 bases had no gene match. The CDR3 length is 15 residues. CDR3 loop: CASSPRQGIPSPLHF. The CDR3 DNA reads TGTGCCAGCAGTCCGCGACAGGGTATTCCTTCACCCCTCCACTTT.

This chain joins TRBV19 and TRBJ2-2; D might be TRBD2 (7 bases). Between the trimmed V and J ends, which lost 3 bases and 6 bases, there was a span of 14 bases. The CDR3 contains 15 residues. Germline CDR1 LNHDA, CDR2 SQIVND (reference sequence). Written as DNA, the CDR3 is TGTGCCAGTAGTATCCAACGGGGGGCGGCCGGGGAGCTGTTTTTT. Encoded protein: CASSIQRGAAGELFF.

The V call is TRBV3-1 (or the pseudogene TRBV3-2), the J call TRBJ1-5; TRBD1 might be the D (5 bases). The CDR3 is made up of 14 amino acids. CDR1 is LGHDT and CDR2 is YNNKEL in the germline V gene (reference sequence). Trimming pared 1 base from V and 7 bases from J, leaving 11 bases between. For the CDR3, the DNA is TGTGCCAGCAGCCAAGGGGGGGGGTTGCAGCCCCAGCATTTT. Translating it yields CASSQGGGLQPQHF.

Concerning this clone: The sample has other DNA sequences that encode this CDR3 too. CDR3 in DNA: TGTGCCAGCAGCCAGGGACAGGGTGGCAATCAGCCCCAGCATTTT. Its translation is CASSQGQGGNQPQHF. The J gene is TRBJ1-5, the V gene TRBV3-1 (or the pseudogene TRBV3-2), with 9 bases fitting TRBD1. The V and J ends lost 3 bases and 2 bases, in that order; junction bases with no gene match: 2. The CDR3 length is 15 residues. The V gene's germline CDR1 is LGHDT and CDR2 YNNKEL (reference sequence).

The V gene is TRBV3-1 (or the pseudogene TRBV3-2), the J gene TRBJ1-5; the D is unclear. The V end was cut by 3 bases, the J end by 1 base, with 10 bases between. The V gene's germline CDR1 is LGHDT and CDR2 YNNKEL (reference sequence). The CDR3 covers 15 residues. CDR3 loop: CASSQSPGSNQPQHF. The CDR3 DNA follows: TGTGCCAGCAGCCAGTCCCCAGGCAGCAATCAGCCCCAGCATTTT.

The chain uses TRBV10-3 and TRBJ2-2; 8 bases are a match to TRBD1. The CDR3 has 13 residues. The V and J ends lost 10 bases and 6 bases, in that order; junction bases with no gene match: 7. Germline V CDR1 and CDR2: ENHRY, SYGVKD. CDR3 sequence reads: CASKDRAPGELFF. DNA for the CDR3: TGTGCCAGCAAGGACAGGGCCCCCGGGGAGCTGTTTTTT.

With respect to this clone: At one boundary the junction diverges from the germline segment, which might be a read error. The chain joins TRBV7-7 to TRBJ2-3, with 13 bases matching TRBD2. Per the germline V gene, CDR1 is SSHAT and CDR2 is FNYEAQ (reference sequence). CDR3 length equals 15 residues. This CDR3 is CASSPGLAGVDTQYF. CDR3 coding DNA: TGTGCTAGCAGCCCTGGACTAGCGGGGGTAGATACGCAGTATTTT.

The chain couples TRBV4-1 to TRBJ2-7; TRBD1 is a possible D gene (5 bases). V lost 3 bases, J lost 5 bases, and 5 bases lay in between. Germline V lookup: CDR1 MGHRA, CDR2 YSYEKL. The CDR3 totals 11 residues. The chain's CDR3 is CASSQDNEQYF. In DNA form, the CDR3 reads TGCGCCAGCAGCCAGGACAACGAGCAGTACTTC.

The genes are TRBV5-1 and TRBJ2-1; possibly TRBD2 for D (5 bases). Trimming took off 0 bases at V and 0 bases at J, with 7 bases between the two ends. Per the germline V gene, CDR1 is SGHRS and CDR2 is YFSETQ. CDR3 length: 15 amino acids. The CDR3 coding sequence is TGCGCCAGCAGCTTGGGGGGAGCCTCCTACAATGAGCAGTTCTTC. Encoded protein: CASSLGGASYNEQFF. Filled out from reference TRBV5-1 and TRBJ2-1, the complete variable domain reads KAGVTQTPRYLIKTRGQQVTLSCSPISGHRSVSWYQQTPGQGLQFLFEYFSETQRNKGNFPGRFSGRQFSNSRSEMNVSTLELGDSALYLCASSLGGASYNEQFFGPGTRLTVL.

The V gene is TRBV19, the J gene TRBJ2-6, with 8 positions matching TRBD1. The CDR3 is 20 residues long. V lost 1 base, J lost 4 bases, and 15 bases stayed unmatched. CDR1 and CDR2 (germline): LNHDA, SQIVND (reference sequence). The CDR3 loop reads CASSIAPRGQGSSGANVLTF. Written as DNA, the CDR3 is TGTGCCAGTAGTATAGCCCCCCGCGGACAGGGATCGTCCGGGGCCAACGTCCTGACTTTC.

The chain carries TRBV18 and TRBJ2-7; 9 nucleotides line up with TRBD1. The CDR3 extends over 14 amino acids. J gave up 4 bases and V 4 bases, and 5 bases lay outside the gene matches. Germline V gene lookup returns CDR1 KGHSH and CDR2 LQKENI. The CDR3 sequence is CASSQLGQGYEQYF. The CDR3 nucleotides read TGTGCCAGCTCACAACTGGGACAGGGATACGAGCAGTACTTC.

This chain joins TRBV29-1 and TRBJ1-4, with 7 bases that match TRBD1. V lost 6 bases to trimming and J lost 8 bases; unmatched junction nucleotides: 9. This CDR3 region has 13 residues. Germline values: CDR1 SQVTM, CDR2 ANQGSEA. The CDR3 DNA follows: TGCAGCGTGCTGACAGGGTATCACGAAAAACTGTTTTTT. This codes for CSVLTGYHEKLFF. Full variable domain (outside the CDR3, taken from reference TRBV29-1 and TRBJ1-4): SAVISQKPSRDICQRGTSLTIQCQVDSQVTMMFWYRQQPGQSLTLIATANQGSEATYESGFVIDKFPISRPNLTFSTLTVSNMSPEDSSIYLCSVLTGYHEKLFFGSGTQLSVL.

Written as DNA, the CDR3 is TGCGCCAGCAGCCAAGGACGACAGGACAATCAGCCCCAGCATTTT. The encoded protein is CASSQGRQDNQPQHF. V usage is TRBV4-1 and J usage is TRBJ1-5, with D possibly TRBD1 on 6 matching bases. The V gene lost 1 base and the J gene lost 3 bases, with 10 bases spanning the gap. Looked up from germline, CDR1 is MGHRA and CDR2 is YSYEKL. CDR3 length: 15 residues.

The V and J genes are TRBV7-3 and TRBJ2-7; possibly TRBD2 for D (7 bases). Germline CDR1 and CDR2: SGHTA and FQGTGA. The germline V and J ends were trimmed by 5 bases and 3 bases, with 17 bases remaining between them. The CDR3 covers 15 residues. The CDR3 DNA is TGTGCCAGCAGCCCCGGACCCGGGGGGCTCTACGAGCAGTACTTC. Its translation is CASSPGPGGLYEQYF. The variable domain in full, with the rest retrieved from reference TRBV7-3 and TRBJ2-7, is GAGVSQTPSNKVTEKGKYVELRCDPISGHTALYWYRQSLGQGPEFLIYFQGTGAADDSGLPNDRFFAVRPEGSVSTLKIQRTERGDSAVYLCASSPGPGGLYEQYFGPGTRLTVT.

The chain's CDR3 is CASSPPGLTSGNTIYF. CDR3 coding DNA: TGTGCCAGCTCACCACCGGGACTGACCTCTGGAAACACCATATATTTT. The V and J genes are TRBV18 and TRBJ1-3; D possibly corresponds to TRBD1 (5 bases). This CDR3 contains 16 residues. V shed 0 bases and J shed 0 bases, with 9 bases lying between them. The germline gives CDR1 KGHSH, CDR2 LQKENI.

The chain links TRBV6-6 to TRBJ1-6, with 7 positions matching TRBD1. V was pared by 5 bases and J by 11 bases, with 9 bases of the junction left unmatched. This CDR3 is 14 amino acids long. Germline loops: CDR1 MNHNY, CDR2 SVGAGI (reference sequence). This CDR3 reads CASSPGGQSPPLHF. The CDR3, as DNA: TGTGCCAGCAGTCCAGGGGGACAGTCCCCACCCCTCCACTTT.

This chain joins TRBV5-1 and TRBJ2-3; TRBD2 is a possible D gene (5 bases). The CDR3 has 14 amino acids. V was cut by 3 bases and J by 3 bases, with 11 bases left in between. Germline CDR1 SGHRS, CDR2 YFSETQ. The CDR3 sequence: CASSSNGVTDTQYF. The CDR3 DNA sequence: TGCGCCAGCAGCTCGAACGGGGTGACAGATACGCAGTATTTT. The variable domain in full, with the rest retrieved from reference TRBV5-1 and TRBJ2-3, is KAGVTQTPRYLIKTRGQQVTLSCSPISGHRSVSWYQQTPGQGLQFLFEYFSETQRNKGNFPGRFSGRQFSNSRSEMNVSTLELGDSALYLCASSSNGVTDTQYFGPGTRLTVL.

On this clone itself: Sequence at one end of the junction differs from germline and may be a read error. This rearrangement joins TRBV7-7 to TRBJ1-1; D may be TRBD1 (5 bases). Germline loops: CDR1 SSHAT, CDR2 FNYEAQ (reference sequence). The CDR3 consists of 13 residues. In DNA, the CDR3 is TGTGCTAGCAGCTTAACCAGGGACACTGAAGCTTTCTTT. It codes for CASSLTRDTEAFF.